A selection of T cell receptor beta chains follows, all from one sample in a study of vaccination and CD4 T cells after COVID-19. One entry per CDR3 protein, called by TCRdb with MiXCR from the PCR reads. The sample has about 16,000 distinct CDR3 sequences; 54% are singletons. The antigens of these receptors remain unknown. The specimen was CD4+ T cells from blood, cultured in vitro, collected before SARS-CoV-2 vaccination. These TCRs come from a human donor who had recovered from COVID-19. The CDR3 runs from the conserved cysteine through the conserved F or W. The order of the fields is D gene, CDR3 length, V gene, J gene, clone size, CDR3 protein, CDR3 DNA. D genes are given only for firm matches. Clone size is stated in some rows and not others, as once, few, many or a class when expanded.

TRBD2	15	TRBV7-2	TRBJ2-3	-	CASSYGLAGPDTQYF	TGTGCCAGCAGCTACGGACTAGCGGGTCCTGATACGCAGTATTTT
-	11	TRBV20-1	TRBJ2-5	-	CSARAFETQYF	TGCAGTGCTAGAGCATTCGAGACCCAGTACTTC
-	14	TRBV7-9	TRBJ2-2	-	CASSLEGVGGELFF	TGTGCCAGCAGCTTAGAAGGAGTCGGCGGGGAGCTGTTTTTT
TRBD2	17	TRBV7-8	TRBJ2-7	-	CASSLVHRTSGSYEQYF	TGTGCCAGCAGCTTAGTGCATCGGACTAGCGGGTCCTACGAGCAGTACTTC
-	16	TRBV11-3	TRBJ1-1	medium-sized	CASSLDGRGGSTEAFF	TGTGCCAGCAGCTTAGATGGAAGGGGCGGAAGTACTGAAGCTTTCTTT
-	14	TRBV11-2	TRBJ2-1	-	CASSLDLVYNEQFF	TGTGCCAGCAGCTTAGACCTGGTCTACAATGAGCAGTTCTTC
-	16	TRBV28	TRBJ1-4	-	CASSFAGGGTNEKLFF	TGTGCCAGCAGTTTTGCGGGGGGCGGAACTAATGAAAAACTGTTTTTT
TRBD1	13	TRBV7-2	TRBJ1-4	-	CASSSGTGTHLFF	TGTGCCAGCAGCTCCGGGACAGGAACCCATCTGTTTTTT
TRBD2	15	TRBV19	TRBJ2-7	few	CASSKSGLVFYEQYF	TGTGCCAGTAGTAAATCGGGACTAGTTTTCTACGAGCAGTACTTC
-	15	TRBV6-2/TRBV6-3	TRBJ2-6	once	CASSYKGSGANVLTF	TGTGCCAGCAGTTACAAGGGCTCTGGGGCCAACGTCCTGACTTTC
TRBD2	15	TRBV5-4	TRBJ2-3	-	CASSLASGFTDTQYF	TGTGCCAGCAGCCTCGCTAGCGGTTTTACAGATACGCAGTATTTT
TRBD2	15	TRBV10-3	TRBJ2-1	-	CAIRTTAGAINEQFF	TGTGCCATCAGAACAACAGCGGGAGCCATCAATGAGCAGTTCTTC
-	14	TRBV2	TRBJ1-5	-	CASGLVSALQPQHF	TGTGCCAGCGGGCTCGTTAGCGCATTACAGCCCCAGCATTTT
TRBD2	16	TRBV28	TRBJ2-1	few	CASSPLLAGAGNEQFF	TGTGCCAGCAGTCCCCTACTAGCGGGCGCCGGCAATGAGCAGTTCTTC
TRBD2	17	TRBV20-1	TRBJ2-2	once	CSARDLAGTTKTGELFF	TGCAGTGCTAGAGATTTAGCGGGGACAACCAAAACCGGGGAGCTGTTTTTT
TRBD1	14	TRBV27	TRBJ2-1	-	CASSFGTGGYEQFF	TGTGCCAGCAGTTTTGGGACAGGGGGCTATGAGCAGTTCTTC
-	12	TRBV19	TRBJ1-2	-	CASSTGRRGYTF	TGTGCCAGTAGTACAGGACGAAGGGGCTACACCTTC
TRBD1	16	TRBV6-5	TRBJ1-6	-	CASSSAGTGRNSPLHF	TGTGCCAGCAGTTCAGCCGGGACAGGAAGAAATTCACCCCTCCACTTT
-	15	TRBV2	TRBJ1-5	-	CASSGRQGGGQPQHF	TGTGCCAGCAGTGGTAGGCAGGGAGGGGGTCAGCCCCAGCATTTT
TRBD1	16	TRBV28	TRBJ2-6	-	CASSVIDRAGANVLTF	TGTGCCAGCAGTGTCATCGACAGGGCTGGGGCCAACGTCCTGACTTTC
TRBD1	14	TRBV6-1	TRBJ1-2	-	CASSTRDRDYGYTF	TGTGCCAGCAGTACACGGGACAGGGACTATGGCTACACCTTC
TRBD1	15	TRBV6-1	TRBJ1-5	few	CASRGQGVLNQPQHF	TGTGCCAGCAGAGGACAGGGGGTTCTCAATCAGCCCCAGCATTTT
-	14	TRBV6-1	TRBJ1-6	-	CASSRGGGDSPLHF	TGTGCCAGCAGTCGCGGGGGAGGGGATTCACCCCTCCACTTT